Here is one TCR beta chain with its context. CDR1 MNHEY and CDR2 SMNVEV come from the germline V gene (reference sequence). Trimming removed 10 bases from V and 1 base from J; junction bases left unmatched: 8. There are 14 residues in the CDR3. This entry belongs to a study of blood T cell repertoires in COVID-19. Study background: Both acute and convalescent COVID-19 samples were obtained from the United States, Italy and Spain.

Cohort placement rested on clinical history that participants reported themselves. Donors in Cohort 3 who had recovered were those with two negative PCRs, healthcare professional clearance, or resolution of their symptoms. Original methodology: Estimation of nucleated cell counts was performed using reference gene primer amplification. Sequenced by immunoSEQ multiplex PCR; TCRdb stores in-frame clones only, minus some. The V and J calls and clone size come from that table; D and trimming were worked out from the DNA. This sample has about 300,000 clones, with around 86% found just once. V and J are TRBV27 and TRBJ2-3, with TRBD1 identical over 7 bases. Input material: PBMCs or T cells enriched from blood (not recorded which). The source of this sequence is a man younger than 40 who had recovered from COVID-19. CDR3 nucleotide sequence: TGTGCCACCGCTATGGGGACAGGCACAGATACGCAGTATTTT. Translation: CATAMGTGTDTQYF.